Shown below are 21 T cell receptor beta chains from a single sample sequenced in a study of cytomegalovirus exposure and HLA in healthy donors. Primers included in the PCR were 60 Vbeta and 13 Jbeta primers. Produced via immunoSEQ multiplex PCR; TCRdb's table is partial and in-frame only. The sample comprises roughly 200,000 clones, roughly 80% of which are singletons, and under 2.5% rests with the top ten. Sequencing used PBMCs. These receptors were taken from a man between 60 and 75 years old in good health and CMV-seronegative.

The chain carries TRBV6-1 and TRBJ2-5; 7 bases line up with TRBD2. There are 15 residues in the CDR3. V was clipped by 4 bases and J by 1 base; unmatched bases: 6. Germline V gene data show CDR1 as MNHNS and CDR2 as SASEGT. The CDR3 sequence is CASSAHWTSQETQYF. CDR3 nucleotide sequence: TGTGCCAGCAGTGCACACTGGACTAGCCAAGAGACCCAGTACTTC.

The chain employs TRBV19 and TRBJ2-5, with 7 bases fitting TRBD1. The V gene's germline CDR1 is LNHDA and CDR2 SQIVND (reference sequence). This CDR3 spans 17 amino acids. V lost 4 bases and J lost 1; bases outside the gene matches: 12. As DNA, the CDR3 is TGTGCCAGTAGTAGACAGGGTCGGGTTTTCTCCCAAGAGACCCAGTACTTC. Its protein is CASSRQGRVFSQETQYF.

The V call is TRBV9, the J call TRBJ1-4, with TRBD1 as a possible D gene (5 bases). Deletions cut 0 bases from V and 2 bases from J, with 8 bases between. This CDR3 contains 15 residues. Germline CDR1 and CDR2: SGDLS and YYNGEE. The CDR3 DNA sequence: TGTGCCAGCAGCGTAGTCGGGGGGACTAATGAAAAACTGTTTTTT. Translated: CASSVVGGTNEKLFF.

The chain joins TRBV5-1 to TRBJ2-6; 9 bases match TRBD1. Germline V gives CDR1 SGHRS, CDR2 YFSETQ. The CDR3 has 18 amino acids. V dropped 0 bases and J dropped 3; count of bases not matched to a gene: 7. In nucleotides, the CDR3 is TGCGCCAGCAGCTTGGGCTGGGGACAGGGAGGTGGGGCCAACGTCCTGACTTTC. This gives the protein CASSLGWGQGGGANVLTF.

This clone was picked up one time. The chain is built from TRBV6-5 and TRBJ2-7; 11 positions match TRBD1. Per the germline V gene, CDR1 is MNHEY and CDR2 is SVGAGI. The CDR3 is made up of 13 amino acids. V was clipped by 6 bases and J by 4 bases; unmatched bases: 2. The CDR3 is CASRGQGVYEQYF. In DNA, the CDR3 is TGTGCCAGCAGGGGACAGGGGGTATACGAGCAGTACTTC.

CDR3 nucleotides: TGCAGCGGAGGGACAGACTATGGCTACACCTTC. It encodes CSGGTDYGYTF. The chain couples TRBV29-1 to TRBJ1-2; TRBD1 matches 7 bases. The CDR3 has 11 amino acids. Trimming at V came to 7 bases and at J to 3 bases, leaving 2 bases not matched to a gene. CDR1 SQVTM and CDR2 ANQGSEA come from the germline V gene.

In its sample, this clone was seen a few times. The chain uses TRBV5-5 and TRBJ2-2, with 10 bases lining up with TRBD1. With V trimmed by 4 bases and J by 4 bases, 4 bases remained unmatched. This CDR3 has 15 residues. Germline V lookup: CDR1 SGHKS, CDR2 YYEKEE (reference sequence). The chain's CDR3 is CASSPWTGGTGELFF. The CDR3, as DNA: TGTGCCAGCAGCCCGTGGACAGGGGGCACCGGGGAGCTGTTTTTT. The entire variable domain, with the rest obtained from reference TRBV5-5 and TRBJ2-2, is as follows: DAGVTQSPTHLIKTRGQQVTLRCSPISGHKSVSWYQQVLGQGPQFIFQYYEKEERGRGNFPDRFSARQFPNYSSELNVNALLLGDSALYLCASSPWTGGTGELFFGEGSRLTVL.

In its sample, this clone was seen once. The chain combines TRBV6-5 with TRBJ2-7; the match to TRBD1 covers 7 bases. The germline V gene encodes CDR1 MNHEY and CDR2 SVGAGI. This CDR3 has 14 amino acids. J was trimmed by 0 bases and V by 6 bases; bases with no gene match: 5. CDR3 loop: CASRMGQFSYEQYF. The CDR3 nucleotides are TGTGCCAGCAGGATGGGACAGTTCTCCTACGAGCAGTACTTC.

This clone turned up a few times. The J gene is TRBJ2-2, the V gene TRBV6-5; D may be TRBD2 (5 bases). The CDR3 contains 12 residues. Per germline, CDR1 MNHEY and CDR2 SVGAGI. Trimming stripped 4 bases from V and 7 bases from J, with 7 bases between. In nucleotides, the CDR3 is TGTGCCAGCAGTTCGGGGTACGGGGAGCTGTTTTTT. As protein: CASSSGYGELFF.

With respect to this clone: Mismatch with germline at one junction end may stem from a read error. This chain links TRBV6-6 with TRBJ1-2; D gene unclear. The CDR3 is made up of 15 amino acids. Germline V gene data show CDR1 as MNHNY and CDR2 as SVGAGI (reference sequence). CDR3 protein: CASSPGKALGYGYPF. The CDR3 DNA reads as TGTGCCAGCAGTCCCGGGAAGGCGTTAGGTTATGGCTACCCCTTC.

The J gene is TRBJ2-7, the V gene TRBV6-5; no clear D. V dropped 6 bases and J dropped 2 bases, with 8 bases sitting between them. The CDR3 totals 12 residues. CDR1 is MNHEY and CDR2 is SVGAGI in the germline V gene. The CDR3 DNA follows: TGTGCCAGCAGGGCTGGGCCCTACGAGCAGTACTTC. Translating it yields CASRAGPYEQYF.

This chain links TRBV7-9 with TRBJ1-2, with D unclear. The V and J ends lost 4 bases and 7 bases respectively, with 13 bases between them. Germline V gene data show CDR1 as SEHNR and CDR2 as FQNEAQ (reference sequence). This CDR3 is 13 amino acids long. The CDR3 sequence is CASSSGAIVGYTF. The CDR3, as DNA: TGTGCCAGCAGCTCGGGAGCAATCGTTGGCTACACCTTC.

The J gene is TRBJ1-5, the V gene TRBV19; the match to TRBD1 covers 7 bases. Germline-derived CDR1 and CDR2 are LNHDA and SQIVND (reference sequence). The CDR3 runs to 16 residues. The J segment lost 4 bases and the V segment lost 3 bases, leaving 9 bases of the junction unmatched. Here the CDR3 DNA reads TGTGCCAGTAGTATGGGTCCAGGGGGAGGAAATCAGCCCCAGCATTTT. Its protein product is CASSMGPGGGNQPQHF.

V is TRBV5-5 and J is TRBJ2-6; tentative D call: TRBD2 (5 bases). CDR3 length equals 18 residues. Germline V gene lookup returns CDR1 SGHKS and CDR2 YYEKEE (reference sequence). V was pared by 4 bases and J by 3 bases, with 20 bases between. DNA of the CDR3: TGTGCCAGCAGCACTACCAAGGGAGAGTTCAGTGGGGCCAACGTCCTGACTTTC. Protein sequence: CASSTTKGEFSGANVLTF.

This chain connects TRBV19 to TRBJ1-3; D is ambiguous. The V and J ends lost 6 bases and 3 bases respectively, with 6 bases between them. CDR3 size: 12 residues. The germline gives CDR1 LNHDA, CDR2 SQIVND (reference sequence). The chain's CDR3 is CASSDFGNTIYF. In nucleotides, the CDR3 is TGTGCCAGTAGCGACTTTGGAAACACCATATATTTT. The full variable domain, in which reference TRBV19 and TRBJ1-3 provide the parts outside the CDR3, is DGGITQSPKYLFRKEGQNVTLSCEQNLNHDAMYWYRQDPGQGLRLIYYSQIVNDFQKGDIAEGYSVSREKKESFPLTVTSAQKNPTAFYLCASSDFGNTIYFGEGSWLTVV.

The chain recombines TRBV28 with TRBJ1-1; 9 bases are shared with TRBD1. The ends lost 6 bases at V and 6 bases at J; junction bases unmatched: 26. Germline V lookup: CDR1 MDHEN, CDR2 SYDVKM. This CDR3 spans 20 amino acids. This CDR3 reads CASSTPNLRGTGWVKPEAFF. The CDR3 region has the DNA TGTGCCAGCAGCACCCCGAACCTCCGCGGGACAGGGTGGGTCAAGCCTGAAGCTTTCTTT.

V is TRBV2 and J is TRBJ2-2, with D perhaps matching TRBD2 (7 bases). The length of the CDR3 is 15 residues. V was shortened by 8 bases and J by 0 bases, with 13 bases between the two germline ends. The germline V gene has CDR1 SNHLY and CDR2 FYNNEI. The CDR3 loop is CASRGGASNTGELFF. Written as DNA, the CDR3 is TGTGCCAGCCGAGGGGGGGCCTCGAACACCGGGGAGCTGTTTTTT.

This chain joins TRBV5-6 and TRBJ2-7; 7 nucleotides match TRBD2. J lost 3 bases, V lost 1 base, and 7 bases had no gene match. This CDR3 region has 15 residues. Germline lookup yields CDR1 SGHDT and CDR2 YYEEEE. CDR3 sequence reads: CASSLWLGGIYEQYF. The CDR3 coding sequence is TGTGCCAGCAGCTTGTGGCTGGGAGGGATCTACGAGCAGTACTTC.

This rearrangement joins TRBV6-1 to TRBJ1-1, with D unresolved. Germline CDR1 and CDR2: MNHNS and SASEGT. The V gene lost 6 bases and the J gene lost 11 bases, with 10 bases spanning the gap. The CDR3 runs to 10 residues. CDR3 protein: CASSESSAFF. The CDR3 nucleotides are TGTGCCAGCAGCGAAAGCTCGGCTTTCTTT.

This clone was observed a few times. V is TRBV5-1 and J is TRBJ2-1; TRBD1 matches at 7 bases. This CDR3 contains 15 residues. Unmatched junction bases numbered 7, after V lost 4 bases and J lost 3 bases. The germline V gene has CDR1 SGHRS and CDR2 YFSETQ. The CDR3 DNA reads TGCGCCAGCAGCCTCGAGACAGGGATCTACAATGAGCAGTTCTTC. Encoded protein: CASSLETGIYNEQFF. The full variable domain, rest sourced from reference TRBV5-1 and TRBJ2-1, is KAGVTQTPRYLIKTRGQQVTLSCSPISGHRSVSWYQQTPGQGLQFLFEYFSETQRNKGNFPGRFSGRQFSNSRSEMNVSTLELGDSALYLCASSLETGIYNEQFFGPGTRLTVL.

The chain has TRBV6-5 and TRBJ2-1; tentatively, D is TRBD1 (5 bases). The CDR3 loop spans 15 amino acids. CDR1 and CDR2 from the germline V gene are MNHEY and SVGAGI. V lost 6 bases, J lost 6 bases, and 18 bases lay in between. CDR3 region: CASSRAQGTSNEQFF. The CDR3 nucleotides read TGTGCCAGCAGCAGGGCCCAGGGTACCTCCAATGAGCAGTTCTTC.